These 3 T cell receptor beta chains were all obtained from the same sample, sequenced in a study of CD8+CD57+ T cells in acquired aplastic anemia. Investigators profiled TCR beta VDJ and CDR3 from genomic DNA template. Each CDR3 protein is one row after TCRdb ran MiXCR on the reads. The top ten clones hold approximately 44% of a sample with 200,000 or so distinct CDR3 sequences, 64% of them seen once. The sample taken for sequencing was sorted CD4+, CD8+, or CD8+CD57+ T cells (not recorded which) from PBMCs. These TCRs come from a human donor with severe aplastic anemia or a healthy control (not recorded which).

The rearrangement joins TRBV24-1 to TRBJ2-1; D ambiguous. This CDR3 comprises 16 residues. V lost 2 bases and J 0 bases, leaving 10 bases between the germline ends. From germline, CDR1 is KGHDR and CDR2 SFDVKD. The chain's CDR3 is CATSDSSVSSYNEQFF. The CDR3 coding sequence is TGTGCCACCAGTGATTCGAGCGTAAGCTCCTACAATGAGCAGTTCTTC.

This clonotype turned up a few times. The chain couples TRBV9 to TRBJ2-7, with 9 bases identical to TRBD1. Germline V gene lookup returns CDR1 SGDLS and CDR2 YYNGEE. With V trimmed by 3 bases and J by 4 bases, 8 bases remained unmatched. The CDR3 contains 15 residues. The CDR3 DNA reads TGTGCCAGCAGCGGTTGGACAGGGGAGGGGTACGAGCAGTACTTC. Its protein is CASSGWTGEGYEQYF.

This clonotype was recorded many times. The chain couples TRBV9 to TRBJ2-5; TRBD2 matches at 11 bases. Germline V gene data show CDR1 as SGDLS and CDR2 as YYNGEE. V trimming: 4 bases; J trimming: 2 bases; junction bases outside the gene matches: 4. CDR3 length equals 15 residues. The CDR3 DNA sequence: TGTGCCAGCAGCCTCGGGACTAGCGGACAAGAGACCCAGTACTTC. It specifies CASSLGTSGQETQYF. Together with reference TRBV9 and TRBJ2-5, the CDR3 gives the full variable domain: DSGVTQTPKHLITATGQRVTLRCSPRSGDLSVYWYQQSLDQGLQFLIQYYNGEERAKGNILERFSAQQFPDLHSELNLSSLELGDSALYFCASSLGTSGQETQYFGPGTRLLVL.